This T cell receptor beta chain came from a study of CD8+CD57+ T cells in acquired aplastic anemia. Study background: For CD4+ cells, healthy donors had an average of roughly 11 million reads. Overall study results and limits: Sharing between patients and controls was observed for roughly 30 CD8+ CDR3 sequences.

V was clipped by 6 bases and J by 0 bases, with 5 bases between them. CDR1 and CDR2 from the germline V gene are DFQATT and SNEGSKA (reference sequence). The CDR3 consists of 12 residues. This clonotype has at least ten counts. Its antigen remains unidentified. Investigators profiled TCR beta VDJ and CDR3 from genomic DNA template. TCRdb used MiXCR to reprocess the reads, holding one entry per CDR3 protein. The data contain hundreds of thousands of distinct CDR3 sequences, about 70% of them singletons. Material for sequencing was sorted CD4+, CD8+, or CD8+CD57+ T cells (not recorded which) from PBMCs. This receptor was obtained from a human donor in good health, serving as a control. This chain uses TRBV20-1 with TRBJ1-4; D is uncertain. The CDR3 region is CSAGATNEKLFF. For the CDR3, the DNA is TGCAGTGCCGGAGCAACTAATGAAAAACTGTTTTTT.